The 29 T cell receptor beta chains in this list originate from one sample, sequenced in a study of identical twins. TCRdb fed the 5' RACE reads into MiXCR, producing one record per CDR3 protein. The table lists roughly 1.6 million distinct CDR3 sequences, around a third of them singletons. The source material was cord blood. The source of these receptors is a newborn girl in good health.

This clonotype was observed a handful of times. V usage is TRBV19 and J usage is TRBJ2-1, with 10 bases aligning to TRBD2. After removal of 2 bases from V and 3 bases from J, the junction contained 4 bases not matched to a gene. Germline CDR1 reads LNHDA; CDR2 reads SQIVND (reference sequence). This CDR3 contains 16 residues. CDR3 coding DNA: TGTGCCAGTAGTATAAGCCGGACTAGCGGCTACAATGAGCAGTTCTTC. It codes for CASSISRTSGYNEQFF.

This chain links TRBV20-1 with TRBJ1-2; no clear D gene. Trimming removed 5 bases from V and 4 bases from J, with 11 bases in between. In germline, CDR1 is DFQATT, CDR2 SNEGSKA (reference sequence). This CDR3 spans 12 amino acids. CDR3 amino acids: CSAGMSIYGYTF. The CDR3 nucleotides are TGCAGTGCTGGGATGTCGATCTATGGCTACACCTTC.

The rearrangement joins TRBV7-2 to TRBJ2-3; 8 bases are a match to TRBD1. CDR1 and CDR2 (germline): SGHTA, FQGNSA. Unmatched junction bases numbered 2, after V lost 1 base and J lost 2 bases. This CDR3 comprises 15 residues. The CDR3 spells CASSLGTGHTDTQYF. CDR3 coding DNA: TGTGCCAGCAGCTTAGGGACAGGGCACACAGATACGCAGTATTTT.

This sequence joins TRBV10-3 and TRBJ1-2; perhaps TRBD1 as D (6 bases). Trimming cost V 0 bases and J 4 bases, with 15 bases left between them. The CDR3 runs 16 residues. Germline V gene lookup returns CDR1 ENHRY and CDR2 SYGVKD. The CDR3 DNA reads as TGTGCCATCAGTGAGTCTCATAAGACAGGTATCTATGGCTACACCTTC. As protein: CAISESHKTGIYGYTF.

The J gene is TRBJ2-5, the V gene TRBV20-1; 7 nucleotides align to TRBD1. From germline, CDR1 is DFQATT and CDR2 SNEGSKA (reference sequence). The V gene end was trimmed by 6 bases and the J gene end by 7 bases; junction bases not matched to a gene: 23. This CDR3 has 17 residues. CDR3 DNA sequence: TGCAGTGCAAAGGGGGCCGGAAGGACCTTCGTGGGCGCGACCCAGTACTTC. As protein: CSAKGAGRTFVGATQYF.

Regarding this clonotype: This may be a read error, as it is one base from a much larger clone. J is TRBJ1-2 and V is TRBV29-1; D gene ambiguous. V was clipped by 2 bases and J by 5 bases, with 6 bases between them. Per germline, CDR1 SQVTM and CDR2 ANQGSEA. This CDR3 spans 11 amino acids. The CDR3 sequence is CSVEHGYGYTF. As DNA, the CDR3 is TGCAGCGTTGAACATGGGTATGGCTACACCTTC.

This clonotype was seen only a few times. J is TRBJ2-6 and V is TRBV10-3; 11 bases fit TRBD2. This CDR3 region has 18 residues. The V and J ends lost 6 bases and 0 bases, in that order; junction bases with no gene match: 7. Germline CDR1 reads ENHRY; CDR2 reads SYGVKD. DNA of the CDR3: TGTGCCATCAGGGGGCTAGCGGGAGGACTCTCTGGGGCCAACGTCCTGACTTTC. This sequence encodes CAIRGLAGGLSGANVLTF.

Concerning this clonotype itself: Mismatch with germline at one junction end may stem from a read error. The V gene is TRBV24-1, the J gene TRBJ2-1; 14 bases map to TRBD2. This CDR3 comprises 19 residues. Germline loops: CDR1 KGHDR, CDR2 SFDVKD. Here the CDR3 DNA reads TGTGCCACCAGTGATAAACGGGGACTAGCGGGAGCCCTCTACGATGAGCAGTTCTTC. Protein sequence: CATSDKRGLAGALYDEQFF.

This clonotype was observed once. A read error may be the cause here, since a much bigger clone is one base away. V and J are TRBV6-6 and TRBJ1-2; D is uncertain. This CDR3 region has 11 residues. The germline gives CDR1 MNHNY, CDR2 SVGAGI (reference sequence). CDR3 in DNA: TGTGCCGGCAGTTACATCTATGGCTACACCTTC. Residues: CAGSYIYGYTF.

This clonotype was found many times. V and J are TRBV6-1 and TRBJ2-3; 7 nucleotides agree with TRBD2. With V trimmed by 0 bases and J by 0 bases, 0 bases remained unmatched. CDR1 is MNHNS and CDR2 is SASEGT in the germline V gene. This CDR3 contains 15 residues. CDR3 in DNA: TGTGCCAGCAGTGAAGCTAGCGGGAGCACAGATACGCAGTATTTT. Its translation is CASSEASGSTDTQYF.

This clonotype has more than one count but fewer than ten. J is TRBJ2-4 and V is TRBV6-1; D could derive from TRBD1 or TRBD2 (5 bases each). The J call may be faulty, since TRBJ2-7 better matches the DNA end. Germline values: CDR1 MNHNS, CDR2 SASEGT. The CDR3 is 14 residues long. Here the CDR3 DNA reads TGTGCCAGCAGCTACCGGGACGTGAGCTACGAGCAGTACTTC. This codes for CASSYRDVSYEQYF.

This chain uses TRBV4-1 with TRBJ2-3; D unclear. CDR1 and CDR2 from the germline V gene are MGHRA and YSYEKL. V was cut by 1 base and J by 4 bases, with 12 bases left in between. The CDR3 is 15 amino acids. The DNA of the CDR3 is TGCGCCAGCAGCCAAGGTAATAGCTACCCAGATACGCAGTATTTT. It encodes CASSQGNSYPDTQYF.

This clonotype was detected a few times. CDR3 sequence: CSARDGASGGAKNIQYF. The CDR3 DNA reads TGCAGTGCTAGAGATGGAGCTAGCGGGGGGGCCAAAAACATTCAGTACTTC. The chain is built from TRBV20-1 and TRBJ2-4; 11 bases line up with TRBD2. V lost 0 bases to trimming and J lost 1 base; unmatched junction nucleotides: 5. This CDR3 spans 17 amino acids. Per the germline V gene, CDR1 is DFQATT and CDR2 is SNEGSKA (reference sequence).

This rearrangement joins TRBV11-2 to TRBJ1-1; D call uncertain. The CDR3 has 11 residues. Germline CDR1 reads SGHAT; CDR2 reads FQNNGV. V lost 0 bases and J 12 bases, leaving 8 bases between the germline ends. The CDR3 nucleotides read TGTGCCAGCAGCTTAGAAAGTAGGACTTTCTTT. Translation gives CASSLESRTFF. Combining the CDR3 with reference TRBV11-2 and TRBJ1-1 gives the whole variable domain EAGVAQSPRYKIIEKRQSVAFWCNPISGHATLYWYQQILGQGPKLLIQFQNNGVVDDSQLPKDRFSAERLKGVDSTLKIQPAKLEDSAVYLCASSLESRTFFGQGTRLTVV.

This clonotype appeared many times. This sequence joins TRBV5-1 and TRBJ2-3, with D perhaps given as TRBD1 or TRBD2 (6 bases each). This CDR3 spans 15 amino acids. V was cut by 4 bases and J by 1 base, with 13 bases left in between. Germline CDR1 and CDR2: SGHRS and YFSETQ. CDR3: CASSPSRGGTDTQYF. Written as DNA, the CDR3 is TGCGCCAGCAGCCCCTCTAGGGGGGGCACAGATACGCAGTATTTT.

The chain combines TRBV27 with TRBJ2-7; 10 bases line up with TRBD2. CDR1 is MNHEY, CDR2 SMNVEV, per germline (reference sequence). CDR3 length: 15 amino acids. After removal of 5 bases from V and 7 bases from J, the junction contained 11 bases not matched to a gene. Here the CDR3 reads CASSPRVAGGNEQYF. CDR3 DNA: TGTGCCAGCAGTCCTAGGGTAGCGGGGGGCAATGAGCAGTACTTC.

This clonotype was detected only a few times. The chain uses TRBV7-2 and TRBJ2-1, with a weak D call TRBD2 (6 bases). CDR1 and CDR2 (germline): SGHTA, FQGNSA. This CDR3 spans 17 amino acids. Trimming shortened V by 1 base and J by 0 bases, and 13 bases separated the two germline ends. The CDR3 loop reads CASSLVGSGYSYNEQFF. CDR3 bases: TGTGCCAGCAGCTTAGTAGGTAGCGGATACTCCTACAATGAGCAGTTCTTC.

The DNA of the CDR3 is TGTGCCAGCAGCCCCCAGGGGGGGTCGAGTGAGCAGTACTTC. It codes for CASSPQGGSSEQYF. The chain combines TRBV7-9 with TRBJ2-7; perhaps D is TRBD1 or TRBD2 (7 bases each). V gave up 5 bases and J gave up 7 bases, with 18 bases separating them. The germline V gene has CDR1 SEHNR and CDR2 FQNEAQ (reference sequence). The CDR3 has 14 amino acids.

The chain has TRBV7-9 and TRBJ2-1; D call uncertain. CDR1 SEHNR and CDR2 FQNEAQ come from the germline V gene (reference sequence). There are 14 residues in the CDR3. Trimming stripped 2 bases from V and 9 bases from J, with 14 bases between. CDR3 sequence: CASSLIALSPEQFF. CDR3 bases: TGTGCCAGCAGCTTAATCGCGCTTAGCCCTGAGCAGTTCTTC.

In DNA form, the CDR3 reads TGTGCCAGCAGTGACAGGGTCTCTGGAAACACCATATATTTT. Translation gives CASSDRVSGNTIYF. V is TRBV25-1 and J is TRBJ1-3; a weak D match, TRBD1 (5 bases). CDR3 length: 14 amino acids. Trimming stripped 3 bases from V and 0 bases from J, with 6 bases between. Germline assignment: CDR1 MGHDK and CDR2 SYGVNS.

The rearrangement uses TRBV7-8 and TRBJ2-3; D gene ambiguous. The germline V and J ends were trimmed by 1 base and 1 base, with 12 bases remaining between them. This CDR3 region has 16 residues. Germline V gene data show CDR1 as SGHVS and CDR2 as FQNEAQ. The chain's CDR3 is CASSLVGFRGTDTQYF. CDR3 nucleotides: TGTGCCAGCAGCTTAGTAGGTTTCCGGGGCACAGATACGCAGTATTTT.

This clonotype occurred once. The chain carries TRBV25-1 and TRBJ2-5; D may correspond to TRBD1 or TRBD2 (5 bases each). V lost 0 bases, J lost 2 bases, and 13 bases lay in between. The CDR3 runs to 16 residues. In germline, CDR1 is MGHDK, CDR2 SYGVNS. CDR3 in amino acids: CASSEYWGRIQETQYF. Written as DNA, the CDR3 is TGTGCCAGCAGTGAATATTGGGGACGGATACAAGAGACCCAGTACTTC.

This clonotype has only a few counts. The chain recombines TRBV9 with TRBJ1-2; TRBD1 is a possible D gene (6 bases). This CDR3 spans 15 amino acids. Trimming removed 3 bases from V and 4 bases from J, with 16 bases in between. Per the germline V gene, CDR1 is SGDLS and CDR2 is YYNGEE. DNA for the CDR3: TGTGCCAGCAGCGCAGCCCCAGGGGCTATCTATGGCTACACCTTC. Translated: CASSAAPGAIYGYTF.

This clonotype was counted a few times. The rearrangement joins TRBV25-1 to TRBJ1-5, with D possibly TRBD1 on 5 matching bases. CDR1 MGHDK and CDR2 SYGVNS come from the germline V gene. The CDR3 length is 16 residues. Trimming stripped 2 bases from V and 1 base from J, with 12 bases between. The CDR3: CASSEMGKGSNQPQHF. The CDR3 DNA sequence: TGTGCCAGCAGTGAAATGGGTAAGGGGAGCAATCAGCCCCAGCATTTT.

There are a few counts of this clonotype. This chain joins TRBV12-3 or TRBV12-4 and TRBJ2-1; D may be TRBD1 (6 bases). V was shortened by 1 base and J by 2 bases, with 9 bases between the two germline ends. CDR3 size: 15 residues. The CDR3 DNA sequence: TGTGCCAGCAGTTTAGTTGGGACACCCTACAATGAGCAGTTCTTC. This gives the protein CASSLVGTPYNEQFF.

The chain is built from TRBV29-1 and TRBJ2-3, with TRBD2 identical over 9 bases. Germline values: CDR1 SQVTM, CDR2 ANQGSEA. The CDR3 runs 17 residues. With V trimmed by 0 bases and J by 1 base, 8 bases remained unmatched. CDR3 in DNA: TGCAGCGTTGAAGAGGGGACTAGCTTTACCCGCACAGATACGCAGTATTTT. This gives the protein CSVEEGTSFTRTDTQYF.

This clonotype was observed a handful of times. The chain recombines TRBV2 with TRBJ2-5; D may be TRBD1 (5 bases). Trimming pared 7 bases from V and 2 bases from J, leaving 8 bases between. Germline lookup yields CDR1 SNHLY and CDR2 FYNNEI. The CDR3 contains 12 residues. CDR3 region: CASKSGQETQYF. CDR3 coding DNA: TGTGCCAGCAAATCAGGGCAAGAGACCCAGTACTTC.

A note on this clonotype: Since no conserved phenylalanine or tryptophan closes the CDR3, a read error is the likely cause. V usage is TRBV5-6 and J usage is TRBJ2-7; 11 bases align to TRBD2. J gave up 0 bases and V 0 bases, and 5 bases lay outside the gene matches. The CDR3 covers 17 residues. Germline values: CDR1 SGHDT, CDR2 YYEEEE. CDR3 in DNA: TGTGCCAGCAGCTTGGGAAGTACTAGCGGGAGCTCCTACGAGCAGTACTAC. This codes for CASSLGSTSGSSYEQYY.

A word on this clonotype: A much larger clone differs by one base, so this may be a read error. The V gene is TRBV5-1, the J gene TRBJ2-3; possible D gene TRBD1, 5 bases. This CDR3 is 14 amino acids long. Germline CDR1 and CDR2: SGHRS and YFSETQ. The CDR3 DNA sequence: TGCGCCAGCAGCTTGGAACAGGTCACAGGTACGCAGTATTTT. Translating gives CASSLEQVTGTQYF.